These 7 T cell receptor beta chains share one sample of origin, sequenced in a study of OX40 agonist ivuxolimab in advanced cancers. Generated by immunoSEQ multiplex PCR, the TCRdb table keeps only in-frame clones and is missing some. The table records some 52,000 clones, approximately 94% of them present only once. Sequenced material: CD4+ or CD8+ T cells sorted from blood, taken in a trial of the OX40 agonist ivuxolimab. The receptors were sampled from an adult with an advanced solid tumor such as melanoma, head and neck, liver or kidney cancer.

This chain joins TRBV28 and TRBJ2-5, with TRBD1 matching over 9 bases. The germline V gene encodes CDR1 MDHEN and CDR2 SYDVKM. Unmatched junction bases numbered 11, after V lost 7 bases and J lost 5 bases. CDR3 length equals 15 residues. CDR3 nucleotides: TGTGCCAGCAAAAAACAGGGGGCGGGATTGGAGACCCAGTACTTC. Residues: CASKKQGAGLETQYF.

The chain joins TRBV5-6 to TRBJ1-1; D might be TRBD1 (5 bases). The CDR3 length is 17 residues. V lost 3 bases and J 1 base, leaving 19 bases between the germline ends. Germline assignment: CDR1 SGHDT and CDR2 YYEEEE. CDR3 nucleotide sequence: TGTGCCAGCAGCTCCCTCCGGTGGGGCACAGGGAACACTGAAGCTTTCTTT. Translation gives CASSSLRWGTGNTEAFF.

This clone was detected only once. The V call is TRBV30, the J call TRBJ1-2, with 7 bases matching TRBD1. The V gene's germline CDR1 is GTSNPN and CDR2 SVGIG (reference sequence). Losses at the gene ends were 7 bases for V and 5 bases for J; bases not matched to a gene: 10. The CDR3 is 13 residues long. Here the CDR3 reads CASWTGPFYGYTF. The CDR3 DNA is TGTGCCTCGTGGACAGGACCTTTTTATGGCTACACCTTC.

This clone was seen once. This rearrangement joins TRBV7-6 to TRBJ2-7; 8 positions agree with TRBD2. Trimming cost V 0 bases and J 0 bases; bases outside gene matches: 10. The germline gives CDR1 SGHVS, CDR2 FNYEAQ. This CDR3 is 18 amino acids long. The CDR3 region is CASSLASTSGSLSYEQYF. CDR3 in DNA: TGTGCCAGCAGCTTAGCGTCTACTAGCGGATCCCTCTCCTACGAGCAGTACTTC.

This clone was detected only once. The CDR3 loop is CASSRDENEKLFF. The CDR3 DNA reads as TGTGCCAGCAGCCGGGACGAAAATGAAAAACTGTTTTTT. The rearrangement joins TRBV7-9 to TRBJ1-4, with a weak D call TRBD1 (5 bases). V lost 5 bases and J 5 bases, leaving 9 bases between the germline ends. The CDR3 loop spans 13 amino acids. Germline CDR1 is SEHNR and CDR2 is FQNEAQ (reference sequence).

This chain links TRBV6-4 with TRBJ2-1, with D unresolved. Trimming cost V 9 bases and J 4 bases, with 22 bases left between them. Germline V gene sequence: CDR1 MRHNA, CDR2 SNTAGT. The CDR3 loop spans 16 amino acids. CDR3 nucleotides: TGTGCCAGATCTTGTCAGGTCCGGGCCGAATACAATGAGCAGTTCTTC. It yields the protein CARSCQVRAEYNEQFF.

The chain has TRBV29-1 and TRBJ2-3, with 9 positions matching TRBD1. CDR1 and CDR2 from the germline V gene are SQVTM and ANQGSEA. Trimming removed 3 bases from V and 2 bases from J; junction bases left unmatched: 3. The CDR3 contains 14 residues. The CDR3 sequence is CSVEGTGPTDTQYF. In DNA, the CDR3 is TGCAGCGTTGAGGGGACAGGGCCCACAGATACGCAGTATTTT.